This T cell receptor (beta chain) was sequenced during a study of blood T cell repertoires in COVID-19. On the study more broadly: Nucleic acid was either cDNA or gDNA, and it came from T cells, B-cell-depleted T cells, or PBMCs.

In the authors' workflow: Estimated nucleated cell counts came from reference gene primer amplification. Some clones are missing from TCRdb's copy, which holds only in-frame ones; the method was immunoSEQ multiplex PCR. That table supplies the V and J calls and clone size; D and trimming were determined from the DNA. The table has roughly 120,000 clones, approximately 85% seen once. Patients of the Seattle cohort, enrolled during active infection, were followed longitudinally. V was clipped by 6 bases and J by 0 bases, with 8 bases between them. CDR3 length: 13 amino acids. CDR1 is MNHEY and CDR2 is SVGAGI in the germline V gene.

The rearrangement joins TRBV6-5 to TRBJ1-1; D remains unclear. The material sequenced was peripheral blood. The origin of this receptor is a woman older than 75 with COVID-19, enrolled during active disease. The CDR3 DNA reads as TGTGCCAGCAGCCCCTCTTTGAACACTGAAGCTTTCTTT. Its protein product is CASSPSLNTEAFF.